This TCR beta chain was identified during a study of cytotoxic CD8 clonotypes in ibrutinib-treated CLL. Turning to the study itself: The patient breakdown showed more than nine relapsed/refractory and under 16 treatment-naive cases, with approximately 18 IGHV unmutated. Sequencing produced an average of approximately 230,000 productive templates and 85,000 to 95,000 productive rearrangements per sample. Points from the study as a whole: Age-matched healthy donor levels were exceeded by baseline clonality, which tracked circulating CD8+ T-cell counts. Clonality grew at ibrutinib response; at progression, it decreased back toward baseline.

As for this clone: Its target is not known.

V was pared by 8 bases and J by 5 bases, with 9 bases of the junction left unmatched. Germline values: CDR1 SEHNR, CDR2 FQNEAQ (reference sequence). CDR3 length: 14 amino acids. Here immunoSEQ multiplex PCR was the method, and the copy in TCRdb shows in-frame clones only, minus some. The sample has about 120,000 clones; over 75% are singletons. The chain combines TRBV7-9 with TRBJ2-5, with TRBD2 matching over 9 bases. Sample: PBMCs, taken after 24 months of ibrutinib treatment. The sequence derives from a human donor with chronic lymphocytic leukemia. This CDR3 is CASFGTSKRETQYF. CDR3 DNA: TGTGCCAGCTTCGGGACTAGCAAGCGGGAGACCCAGTACTTC.